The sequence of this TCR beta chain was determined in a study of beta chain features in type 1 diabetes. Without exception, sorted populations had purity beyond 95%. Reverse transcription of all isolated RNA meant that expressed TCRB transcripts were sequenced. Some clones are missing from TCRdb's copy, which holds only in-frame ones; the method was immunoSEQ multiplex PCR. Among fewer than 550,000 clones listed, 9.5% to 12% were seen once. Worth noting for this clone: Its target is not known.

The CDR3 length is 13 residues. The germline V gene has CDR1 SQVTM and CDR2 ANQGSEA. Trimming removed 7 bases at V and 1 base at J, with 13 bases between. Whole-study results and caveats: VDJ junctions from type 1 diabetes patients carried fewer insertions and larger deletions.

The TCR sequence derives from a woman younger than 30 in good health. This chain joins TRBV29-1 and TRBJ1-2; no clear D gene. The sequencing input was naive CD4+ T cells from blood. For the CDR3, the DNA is TGCAGCGGTGGAGGGCCCCTTAACTATGGCTACACCTTC. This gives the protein CSGGGPLNYGYTF. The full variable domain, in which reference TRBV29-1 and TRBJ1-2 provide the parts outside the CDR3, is SAVISQKPSRDICQRGTSLTIQCQVDSQVTMMFWYRQQPGQSLTLIATANQGSEATYESGFVIDKFPISRPNLTFSTLTVSNMSPEDSSIYLCSGGGPLNYGYTFGSGTRLTVV.